The clone carrying this T cell receptor (beta chain) showed up many times. Its antigen is currently unknown. Regions amplified from RNA transcripts were the TCR beta CDR3 regions. Carried out on the TCR CDR3, a first-round RT-PCR used the HTBI primer set. TCRdb analysed the multiplex PCR reads with MiXCR anew, one entry per CDR3 protein. The sample includes 350,000 to 400,000 distinct CDR3 sequences, about a fifth seen only once; the top ten take 3.7%. V lost 4 bases to trimming and J lost 3 bases, with 18 bases between them. This CDR3 is built from 16 residues. Germline CDR1 is LGHNA and CDR2 is YNFKEQ. The sample comes from a study of T cells in Graves' hyperthyroidism and ophthalmopathy. Broader study findings: Separation of ophthalmopathy from stable hyperthyroidism was achieved by a 13 V-J model.

The TCR originated in a woman aged 18-29 years with Graves' hyperthyroidism. The chain recombines TRBV4-2 with TRBJ1-2; the D is unclear. Sequencing used blood. The DNA of the CDR3 is TGTGCCAGCAGCCTGAGTTTCGTGGCAGAGGACTATGGCTACACCTTC. Translating it yields CASSLSFVAEDYGYTF.